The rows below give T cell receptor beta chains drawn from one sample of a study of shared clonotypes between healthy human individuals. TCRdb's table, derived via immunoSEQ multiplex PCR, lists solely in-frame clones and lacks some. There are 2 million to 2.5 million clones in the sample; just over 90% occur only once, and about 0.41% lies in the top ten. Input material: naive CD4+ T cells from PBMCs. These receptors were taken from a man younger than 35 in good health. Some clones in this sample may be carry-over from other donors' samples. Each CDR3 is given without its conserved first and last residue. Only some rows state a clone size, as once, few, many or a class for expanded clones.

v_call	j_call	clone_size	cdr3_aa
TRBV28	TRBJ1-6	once	ASSSNSTPLH
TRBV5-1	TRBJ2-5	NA	ASSLGSGRETQY
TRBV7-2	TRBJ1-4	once	ASRKGGSNEKLF
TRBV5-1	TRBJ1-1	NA	ASSFGGSPGEAF
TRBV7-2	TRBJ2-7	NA	ASSNAPTGYEQY
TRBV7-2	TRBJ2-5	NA	ASSFRGPGVQETQY
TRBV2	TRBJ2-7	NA	ASRETGAYEQY
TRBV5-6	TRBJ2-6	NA	ASSPAPGRTSGANVLT
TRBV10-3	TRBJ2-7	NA	AISEWSNNPYEQY
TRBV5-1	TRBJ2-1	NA	ASSLAPGVNEQF
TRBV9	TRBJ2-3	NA	ASSVASGRGTDTQY
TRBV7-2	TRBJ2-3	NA	ASIRGPLSTDTQY
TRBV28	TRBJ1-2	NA	ASSPRSGRGYT
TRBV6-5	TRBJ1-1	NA	ASSGHISNTEAF
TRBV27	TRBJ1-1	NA	ASCLTVNTEAF
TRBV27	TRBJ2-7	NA	ASRGRGLYNEQY
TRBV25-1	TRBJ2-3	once	ASSDASGRPHTDTQY
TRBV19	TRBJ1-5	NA	ASTIGRGSNQPQH
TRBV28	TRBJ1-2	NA	ASREPVASGYT
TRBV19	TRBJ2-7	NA	ASSIGRGGYEQY
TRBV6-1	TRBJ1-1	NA	ASSEPGGPGTEAF
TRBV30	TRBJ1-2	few	AWSLDSYGYT
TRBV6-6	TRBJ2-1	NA	ASRLITGSDEQF
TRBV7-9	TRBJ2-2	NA	ASSLSRQGSNTGELF
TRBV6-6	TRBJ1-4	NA	ASSRQGTNEKLF
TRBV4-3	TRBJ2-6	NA	ASSQDIAASGANVLT
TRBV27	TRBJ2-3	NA	ASSFSKRTSGTQVWDTQY
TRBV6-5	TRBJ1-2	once	ASSYIGGSDSNGYT
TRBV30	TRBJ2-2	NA	AWSVGGPGELF
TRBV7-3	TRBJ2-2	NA	ASSSGTYANTGELF
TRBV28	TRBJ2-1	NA	ASSPSGRNEQF
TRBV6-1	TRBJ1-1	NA	ASSLKVNTEAF
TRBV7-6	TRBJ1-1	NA	ASSPLNRNTEAF
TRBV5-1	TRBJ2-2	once	ASSLQGLANTGELF
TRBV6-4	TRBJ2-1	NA	ASSDSILPGYNEQF
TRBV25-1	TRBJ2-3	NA	ASSESRGPGDTQY
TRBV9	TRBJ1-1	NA	ASSLRTEAF
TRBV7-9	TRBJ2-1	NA	ASSPRLAGPSSYNEQF
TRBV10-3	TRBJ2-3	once	AISTNDRLSTDTQY
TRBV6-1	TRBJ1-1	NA	ASSVEQSTEAF
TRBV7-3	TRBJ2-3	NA	ASSFSETDTQY
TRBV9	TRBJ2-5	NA	ASSVGPRGQETQY
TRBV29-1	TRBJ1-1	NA	SVESRPKNTEAF
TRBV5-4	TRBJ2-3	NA	ASSPGTSGTTDTQY
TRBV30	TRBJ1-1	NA	AWSRTRGDEAF
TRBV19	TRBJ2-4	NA	ASSAKELAKNIQY
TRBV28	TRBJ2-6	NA	ASNEMDGSNLANVLT
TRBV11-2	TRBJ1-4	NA	ASSLGTGLGEKLF
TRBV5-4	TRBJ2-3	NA	ASKSVRREGGDTQY
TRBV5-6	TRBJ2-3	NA	ASSLGDSTDTQY
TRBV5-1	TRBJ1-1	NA	ASSPDLGATSPNTEAF
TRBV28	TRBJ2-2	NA	ASSFPPGELF
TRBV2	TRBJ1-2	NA	ASSERQGVGGYT
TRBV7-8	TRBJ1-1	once	ASSFSHLRGGTEAF